Here is one TCR beta chain with its context. Its antigen is still unknown. An end of the junction does not agree with germline; a read error may underlie this. The CDR3 sequence is 15 residues long. Germline-derived CDR1 and CDR2 are LGHNA and YNFKEQ. The data were taken from a study of T-cell reconstitution after alpha-beta-depleted transplantation in children. Study-wide results and caveats: Some patients' high day-60 TCRbeta diversity was attributed to recipient cells surviving conditioning. Newly produced T cells mostly accounted for T-cell counts and diversity one year post-transplant.

Unique molecular identifiers were incorporated into the prepared TCRbeta library. TCRdb re-called the PCR reads through MiXCR, storing one row per CDR3 protein. Here the sample spans hundreds of thousands of distinct CDR3 sequences, around 13% being singletons. The receptor was derived from a male patient under 18 who had a stem cell transplant for acute myeloid leukemia, so the T cells may come from the graft donor. This chain joins TRBV4-2 and TRBJ2-1; D remains unclear. Source: PBMCs, mostly from graft donor cells, taken 360 days after TCRalphabeta/CD19-depleted stem cell transplant. This chain's CDR3 is CAISPGPSSYNEQFF. The CDR3 region has the DNA TGTGCCATCAGCCCCGGGCCAAGCTCCTACAATGAGCAGTTCTTC.